This T cell receptor (beta chain) is drawn from a study of blood T cell repertoires in COVID-19. This CDR3 is 15 amino acids long. Per the germline V gene, CDR1 is MDHEN and CDR2 is SYDVKM. With 1 base clipped from V and 6 bases from J, the junction kept 7 bases outside the gene matches. Generated by immunoSEQ multiplex PCR, the TCRdb table keeps only in-frame clones and is missing some. Among roughly 15,000 clones listed, 85% to 95% were seen once. The specimen sequenced was peripheral blood. This chain uses TRBV28 with TRBJ2-7; 9 nucleotides line up with TRBD1. This clonotype was obtained from a human donor with active COVID-19. The donor label of this sample is uncertain. The CDR3 nucleotides read TGTGCCAGCAGTTTATCTGGGACAGGGTTAATCGAGCAGTACTTC. The encoded protein is CASSLSGTGLIEQYF.